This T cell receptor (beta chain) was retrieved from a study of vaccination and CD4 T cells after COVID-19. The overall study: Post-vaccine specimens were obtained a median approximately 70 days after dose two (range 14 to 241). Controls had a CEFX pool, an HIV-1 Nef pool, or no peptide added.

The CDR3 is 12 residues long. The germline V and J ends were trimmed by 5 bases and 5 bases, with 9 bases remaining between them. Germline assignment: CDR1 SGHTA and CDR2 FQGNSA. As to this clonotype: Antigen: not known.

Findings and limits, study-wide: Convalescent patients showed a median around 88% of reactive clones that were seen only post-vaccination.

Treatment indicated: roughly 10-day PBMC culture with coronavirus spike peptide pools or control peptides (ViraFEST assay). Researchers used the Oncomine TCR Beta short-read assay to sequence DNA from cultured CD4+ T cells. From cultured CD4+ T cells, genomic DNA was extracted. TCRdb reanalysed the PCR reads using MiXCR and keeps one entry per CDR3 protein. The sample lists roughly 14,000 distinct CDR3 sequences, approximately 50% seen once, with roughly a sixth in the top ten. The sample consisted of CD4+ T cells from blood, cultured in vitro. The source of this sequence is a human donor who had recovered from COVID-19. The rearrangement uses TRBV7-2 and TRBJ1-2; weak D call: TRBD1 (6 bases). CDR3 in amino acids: CASSDRLYGYTF. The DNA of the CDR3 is TGTGCCAGCAGCGACAGGTTATATGGCTACACCTTC.